A selection of T cell receptor beta chains follows, all from one sample in a study of CD8+ T cells in alopecia areata. Method: immunoSEQ multiplex PCR; TCRdb's copy keeps in-frame clones and lacks some. The sample lists roughly 150,000 clones; roughly 60% were seen once. Sequenced sample: CD4+ T cells sorted from blood. These receptors were taken from a human donor in good health. Each CDR3 is given with its conserved first and last residue. A D gene is named only where the DNA matches it firmly. The size of a clone is reported for some rows only, either as once, few or many, or as a class for expanded clones.

TRBD2	TRBV5-5	few	TRBJ2-5	TGTGCCAGCAGCACCTCAACTAGCGGGAGCGGCCAGACCCAGTACTTC	CASSTSTSGSGQTQYF
TRBD1	TRBV5-1	-	TRBJ2-2	TGCGCCAGCAGCCCTCGACAGGGAACCGGGGAGCTGTTTTTT	CASSPRQGTGELFF
-	TRBV30	-	TRBJ1-5	TGTGCCTGGAGTGTAAGGAGCAATCAGCCCCAGCATTTT	CAWSVRSNQPQHF
-	TRBV20-1	-	TRBJ1-2	TGCAGTGCTAGAGAGGCTGAGGACACCTTC	CSAREAEDTF
TRBD1	TRBV23-1	-	TRBJ2-5	TGCGCCGGGGACCGGGACAGAAGTTTTGGGGAGACCCAGTACTTC	CAGDRDRSFGETQYF
-	TRBV29-1	-	TRBJ2-7	TGCAGCGTTGGAGAGGGTCCCTACGAGCAGTACTTC	CSVGEGPYEQYF
TRBD2	TRBV5-4	-	TRBJ2-2	TGTGCCAGCAGCTTGCCGGGAGGGCAGTTGGGGGAGCTGTTTTTT	CASSLPGGQLGELFF
-	TRBV29-1	-	TRBJ1-1	TGCAGCGTTGAAGCTTTATTGCGCAGGAGGAACACTGAAGCTTTCTTT	CSVEALLRRRNTEAFF
-	TRBV5-1	few	TRBJ2-7	TGCGCCAGCAGCTTGGGGTACGAGCAGTACTTC	CASSLGYEQYF
-	TRBV25-1	-	TRBJ2-2	TGTGCCAGCAGTGTACCAGGGGGGTCCGGGGAGCTGTTTTTT	CASSVPGGSGELFF
-	TRBV11-2	-	TRBJ2-3	TGTGCCAGCCGACCGCGAGCAGATACGCAGTATTTT	CASRPRADTQYF
-	TRBV11-2	-	TRBJ2-6	TGTGCCAGCAGCTTAATCCCAGGATCTGGGGCCAACGTCCTGACTTTC	CASSLIPGSGANVLTF
-	TRBV6-5	once	TRBJ2-6	TGTGCCAGCAGTTACCAGCCATCTGGGGCCAACGTCCTGACTTTC	CASSYQPSGANVLTF
-	TRBV2	-	TRBJ1-1	TGTGCCAGCAGTGAAGCCAGAACGAACACTGAAGCTTTCTTT	CASSEARTNTEAFF
-	TRBV29-1	-	TRBJ1-5	TGCAGCGTTGGACAGAGAAATCAGCCCCAGCATTTT	CSVGQRNQPQHF
TRBD1	TRBV28	-	TRBJ2-1	TGTGCCAGCAGTCCTTGGGGGACAGGGGGCTCCTACAATGAGCAGTTCTTC	CASSPWGTGGSYNEQFF
-	TRBV6-5	-	TRBJ2-1	TGTGCCAGCAGTTACTCGACCCAGGGGAGGACTGAGCAGTTCTTC	CASSYSTQGRTEQFF
-	TRBV5-1	-	TRBJ2-5	TGCGCCAGCCGCATCGGTGGAACGGGACAAGAGACCCAGTACTTC	CASRIGGTGQETQYF
-	TRBV10-2	-	TRBJ2-5	TGCGCCAGCAGTGAGCCGGGCAGGGGCAAGAGTTGGACCCAGTACTTC	CASSEPGRGKSWTQYF
TRBD1	TRBV15	few	TRBJ2-1	TGTGCCACCAGCAGAGGTTTTATGGGACAGGGGGGAAATGAGCAGTTCTTC	CATSRGFMGQGGNEQFF
-	TRBV28	-	TRBJ2-2	TGTGCCAGCAGCTCTCATACCCCTAGTGTCGGGGAGCTGTTTTTT	CASSSHTPSVGELFF
TRBD2	TRBV4-1	-	TRBJ2-1	TGCGCCAGCAGCCAAGGATGGACTAGCGGGAGCAGCGAGCAGTTCTTC	CASSQGWTSGSSEQFF
-	TRBV10-3	-	TRBJ2-6	TGTGCCATCAGCAGGGAGACTGGGGCCAACGTCCTGACTTTC	CAISRETGANVLTF
-	TRBV19	few	TRBJ1-1	TGTGCCAGTAGTAGGGACACGAACACTGAAGCTTTCTTT	CASSRDTNTEAFF
-	TRBV29-1	-	TRBJ2-5	TGCAGCGTTGATCGAGACCGAGAGACCCAGTACTTC	CSVDRDRETQYF
-	TRBV29-1	-	TRBJ1-1	TGCAGCGTAACACCGGGCTTTAACACTGAAGCTTTCTTT	CSVTPGFNTEAFF
TRBD2	TRBV6-6	-	TRBJ2-1	TGTGCCAGCAGCGGGAGGACTAGCGGGACCTACAATGAGCAGTTCTTC	CASSGRTSGTYNEQFF
-	TRBV14	few	TRBJ2-3	TGTGCCAGCAGCCTGGGTGGTAGCGGATACACAGATACGCAGTATTTT	CASSLGGSGYTDTQYF
TRBD2	TRBV11-2	-	TRBJ2-7	TGTGCCAGCAGCTTAGGCCAGATTAGCGGGAGGGCCTTATACGAGCAGTACTTC	CASSLGQISGRALYEQYF